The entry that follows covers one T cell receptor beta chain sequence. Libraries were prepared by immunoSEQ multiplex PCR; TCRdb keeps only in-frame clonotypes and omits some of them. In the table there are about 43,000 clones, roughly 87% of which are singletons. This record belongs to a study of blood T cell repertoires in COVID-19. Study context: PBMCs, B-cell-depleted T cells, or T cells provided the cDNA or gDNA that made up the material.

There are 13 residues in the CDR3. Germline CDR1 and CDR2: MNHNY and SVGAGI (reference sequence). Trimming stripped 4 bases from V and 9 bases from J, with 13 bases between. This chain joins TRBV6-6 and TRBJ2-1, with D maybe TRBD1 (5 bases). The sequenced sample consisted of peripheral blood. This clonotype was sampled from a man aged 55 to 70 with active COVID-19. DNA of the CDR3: TGTGCCAGCAGTTCAGGGTCGGTGAGTGAGCAGTTCTTC. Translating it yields CASSSGSVSEQFF.